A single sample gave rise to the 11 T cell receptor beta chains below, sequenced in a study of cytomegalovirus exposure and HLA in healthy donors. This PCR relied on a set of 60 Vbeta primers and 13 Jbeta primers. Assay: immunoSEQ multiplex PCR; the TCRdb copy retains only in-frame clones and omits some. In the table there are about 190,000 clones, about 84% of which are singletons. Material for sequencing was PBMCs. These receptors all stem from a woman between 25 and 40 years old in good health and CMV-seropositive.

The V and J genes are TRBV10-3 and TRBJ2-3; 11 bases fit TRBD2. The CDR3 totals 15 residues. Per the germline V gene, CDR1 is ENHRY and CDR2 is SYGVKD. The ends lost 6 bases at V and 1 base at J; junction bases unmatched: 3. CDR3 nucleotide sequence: TGTGCCATCAGAGAGACTAGCGGGGGCACAGATACGCAGTATTTT. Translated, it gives CAIRETSGGTDTQYF.

CDR3 DNA sequence: TGTGCCAGCAGTCTAGCCCTGTACGAGCAGTACTTC. Translated: CASSLALYEQYF. V is TRBV5-6 and J is TRBJ2-7, with a tentative D call TRBD2 (5 bases). CDR1 and CDR2 from the germline V gene are SGHDT and YYEEEE. V was pared by 5 bases and J by 4 bases, with 10 bases between. The CDR3 is 12 residues long.

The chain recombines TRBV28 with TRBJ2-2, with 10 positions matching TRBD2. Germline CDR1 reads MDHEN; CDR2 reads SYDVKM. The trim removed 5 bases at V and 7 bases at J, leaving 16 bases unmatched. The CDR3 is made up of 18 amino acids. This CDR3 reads CASSLNPSGGADVGELFF. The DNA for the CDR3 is TGTGCCAGCAGTCTAAACCCTAGCGGGGGAGCCGACGTCGGGGAGCTGTTTTTT.

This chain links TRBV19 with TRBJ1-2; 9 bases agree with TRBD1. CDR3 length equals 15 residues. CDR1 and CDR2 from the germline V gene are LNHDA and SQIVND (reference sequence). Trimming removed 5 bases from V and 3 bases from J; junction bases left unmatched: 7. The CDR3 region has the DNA TGTGCCAGTAGTGGACAGGGGCGAGGCGACTATGGCTACACCTTC. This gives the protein CASSGQGRGDYGYTF.

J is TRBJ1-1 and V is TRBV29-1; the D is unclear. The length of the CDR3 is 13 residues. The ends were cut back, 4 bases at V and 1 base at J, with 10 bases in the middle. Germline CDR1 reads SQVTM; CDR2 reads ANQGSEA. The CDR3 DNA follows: TGCAGCGTTGGTGAGGAGGGGAACACTGAAGCTTTCTTT. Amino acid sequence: CSVGEEGNTEAFF.

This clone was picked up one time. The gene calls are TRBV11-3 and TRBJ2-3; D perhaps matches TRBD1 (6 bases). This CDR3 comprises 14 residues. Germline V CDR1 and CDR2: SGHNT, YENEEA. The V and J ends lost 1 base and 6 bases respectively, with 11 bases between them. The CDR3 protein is CASSLGYRVDTQYF. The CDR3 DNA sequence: TGTGCCAGCAGCTTAGGTTACAGGGTGGATACGCAGTATTTT. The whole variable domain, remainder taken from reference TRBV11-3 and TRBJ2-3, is EAGVVQSPRYKIIEKKQPVAFWCNPISGHNTLYWYLQNLGQGPELLIRYENEEAVDDSQLPKDRFSAERLKGVDSTLKIQPAELGDSAVYLCASSLGYRVDTQYFGPGTRLTVL.

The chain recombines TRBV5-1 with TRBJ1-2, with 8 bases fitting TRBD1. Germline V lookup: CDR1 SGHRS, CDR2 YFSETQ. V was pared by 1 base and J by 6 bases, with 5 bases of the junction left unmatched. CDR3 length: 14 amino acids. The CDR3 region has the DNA TGCGCCAGCAGCTTGAGGACAGGGATCGATGGCTACACCTTC. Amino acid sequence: CASSLRTGIDGYTF. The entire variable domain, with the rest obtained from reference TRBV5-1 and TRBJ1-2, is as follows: KAGVTQTPRYLIKTRGQQVTLSCSPISGHRSVSWYQQTPGQGLQFLFEYFSETQRNKGNFPGRFSGRQFSNSRSEMNVSTLELGDSALYLCASSLRTGIDGYTFGSGTRLTVV.

The CDR3: CASTAAGQGYNEQYF. Written as DNA, the CDR3 is TGTGCCAGTACCGCAGCGGGACAGGGGTATAACGAGCAGTACTTC. The chain couples TRBV6-5 to TRBJ2-7; the match to TRBD1 covers 10 bases. V dropped 9 bases and J dropped 5; count of bases not matched to a gene: 13. The CDR3 spans 15 residues. Germline loops: CDR1 MNHEY, CDR2 SVGAGI.

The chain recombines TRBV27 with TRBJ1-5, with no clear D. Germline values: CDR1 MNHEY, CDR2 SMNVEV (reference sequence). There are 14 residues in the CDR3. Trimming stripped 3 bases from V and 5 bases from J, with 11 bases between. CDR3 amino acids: CASSLGRGYQPQHF. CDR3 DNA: TGTGCCAGCAGTTTGGGGAGAGGCTATCAGCCCCAGCATTTT.

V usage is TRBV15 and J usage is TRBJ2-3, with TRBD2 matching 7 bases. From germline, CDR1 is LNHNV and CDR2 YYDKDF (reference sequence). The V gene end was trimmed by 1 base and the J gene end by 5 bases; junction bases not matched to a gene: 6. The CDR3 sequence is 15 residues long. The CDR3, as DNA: TGTGCCACCAGCAGAGTGGTAAGGGAGGGAGATACGCAGTATTTT. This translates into CATSRVVREGDTQYF.

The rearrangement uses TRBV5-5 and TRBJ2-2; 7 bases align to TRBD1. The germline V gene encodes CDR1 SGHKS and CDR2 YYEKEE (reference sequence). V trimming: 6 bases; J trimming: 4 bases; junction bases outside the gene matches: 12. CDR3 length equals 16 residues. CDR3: CASTAAGRGITGELFF. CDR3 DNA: TGTGCCAGCACCGCGGCGGGCAGGGGGATCACCGGGGAGCTGTTTTTT.